The 13 T cell receptor beta chains given below trace back to one sample, sequenced in a study of T-cell reconstitution after alpha-beta-depleted transplantation in children. Unique molecular identifiers were built into the TCRbeta library. TCRdb called the PCR reads again in MiXCR, with one record for every CDR3 protein. The data hold around 800,000 distinct CDR3 sequences, with roughly 15% observed a single time. Sequencing was performed on PBMCs, mostly from graft donor cells, taken 360 days after TCRalphabeta/CD19-depleted stem cell transplant. The source of these receptors is a male patient aged 5 to 17 who had a stem cell transplant for acute lymphoblastic leukemia, so the T cells may come from the graft donor.

In its sample, this clonotype was seen a few times. The chain joins TRBV13 to TRBJ2-1, with TRBD2 matching over 7 bases. CDR3 length: 17 amino acids. Germline CDR1 PRHDT, CDR2 FYEKMQ (reference sequence). The junction had 6 bases not matched to a gene; V was cut back by 0 bases and J by 1 base. This CDR3 reads CASSLGSLADSYNEQFF. CDR3 in DNA: TGTGCCAGCAGCTTAGGGTCGCTAGCGGATTCCTACAATGAGCAGTTCTTC.

There are many counts of this clonotype. V usage is TRBV29-1 and J usage is TRBJ1-1, with D possibly matching TRBD1 (5 bases). This CDR3 spans 10 amino acids. Germline V gives CDR1 SQVTM, CDR2 ANQGSEA. Trimming stripped 4 bases from V and 11 bases from J, with 11 bases between. The chain's CDR3 is CSVAGLSAFF. The CDR3 DNA is TGCAGCGTTGCGGGACTATCGGCTTTCTTT. The variable domain in full, completed from reference TRBV29-1 and TRBJ1-1, reads SAVISQKPSRDICQRGTSLTIQCQVDSQVTMMFWYRQQPGQSLTLIATANQGSEATYESGFVIDKFPISRPNLTFSTLTVSNMSPEDSSIYLCSVAGLSAFFGQGTRLTVV.

J is TRBJ2-7 and V is TRBV4-1, with 11 nucleotides matching TRBD1. Germline loops: CDR1 MGHRA, CDR2 YSYEKL. With V trimmed by 1 base and J by 0 bases, 5 bases remained unmatched. This CDR3 has 17 residues. The CDR3, as DNA: TGCGCCAGCAGCCAAGGGCGGGACAGGGGGTCCTCCTACGAGCAGTACTTC. Amino acid sequence: CASSQGRDRGSSYEQYF.

This chain uses TRBV7-9 with TRBJ2-3, with D unclear. Trimming pared 5 bases from V and 4 bases from J, leaving 7 bases between. CDR1 is SEHNR, CDR2 FQNEAQ, per germline (reference sequence). This CDR3 contains 12 residues. The CDR3, as DNA: TGTGCCAGCAGCCCTCGTCCAGATACGCAGTATTTT. Its translation is CASSPRPDTQYF. The variable domain in full, with the rest retrieved from reference TRBV7-9 and TRBJ2-3, is DTGVSQNPRHKITKRGQNVTFRCDPISEHNRLYWYRQTLGQGPEFLTYFQNEAQLEKSRLLSDRFSAERPKGSFSTLEIQRTEQGDSAMYLCASSPRPDTQYFGPGTRLTVL.

In this sample, this clonotype turned up a few times. The rearrangement uses TRBV5-1 and TRBJ2-1; TRBD2 agrees at 12 bases. The V gene's germline CDR1 is SGHRS and CDR2 YFSETQ. Trimming removed 4 bases from V and 4 bases from J; junction bases left unmatched: 12. The CDR3 totals 18 residues. The DNA for the CDR3 is TGCGCCAGCAGCCCAAGACTAGCGGGAGTGGTCGGGTACAATGAGCAGTTCTTC. Its translation: CASSPRLAGVVGYNEQFF.

This clonotype was counted ten times or more. This chain connects TRBV12-3 or TRBV12-4 to TRBJ1-3; no definite D call. The CDR3 covers 16 residues. Between the trimmed V and J ends, which lost 1 base and 0 bases, there was a span of 10 bases. The CDR3 region is CASSLVQSYSGNTIYF. The CDR3 nucleotides read TGTGCCAGCAGTTTAGTTCAGTCTTACTCTGGAAACACCATATATTTT.

This clonotype was counted ten times or more. The chain couples TRBV7-3 to TRBJ1-6, with D uncertain. Between the trimmed V and J ends, which lost 2 bases and 8 bases, there was a span of 13 bases. The CDR3 totals 15 residues. From germline, CDR1 is SGHTA and CDR2 FQGTGA. The DNA for the CDR3 is TGTGCCAGCAGCTTAGGCCCGCCTGAGTATTCACCCCTCCACTTT. This translates into CASSLGPPEYSPLHF.

This clonotype occurred once. The rearrangement uses TRBV5-1 and TRBJ2-7; a weak D match, TRBD2 (6 bases). This CDR3 has 13 amino acids. The V gene lost 4 bases and the J gene lost 4 bases, with 12 bases spanning the gap. The germline V gene encodes CDR1 SGHRS and CDR2 YFSETQ. CDR3 loop: CASSIGGHYEQYF. The DNA of the CDR3 is TGCGCCAGCAGCATCGGGGGTCATTACGAGCAGTACTTC.

This clonotype was recorded many times. The rearrangement joins TRBV5-1 to TRBJ2-1, with 8 bases lining up with TRBD2. V was pared by 5 bases and J by 6 bases, with 10 bases of the junction left unmatched. Germline CDR1 is SGHRS and CDR2 is YFSETQ. The CDR3 runs 15 residues. DNA for the CDR3: TGCGCCAGCAGTCGGGAGGGACTAGAAGTCAATGAGCAGTTCTTC. Translation gives CASSREGLEVNEQFF. The complete variable domain, with remaining parts taken from reference TRBV5-1 and TRBJ2-1, reads KAGVTQTPRYLIKTRGQQVTLSCSPISGHRSVSWYQQTPGQGLQFLFEYFSETQRNKGNFPGRFSGRQFSNSRSEMNVSTLELGDSALYLCASSREGLEVNEQFFGPGTRLTVL.

This rearrangement joins TRBV12-3 or TRBV12-4 to TRBJ1-5; 9 nucleotides align to TRBD1. CDR3 length: 15 residues. V was clipped by 6 bases and J by 7 bases; unmatched bases: 10. CDR3: CASSFYGQGLQPQHF. Written as DNA, the CDR3 is TGTGCCAGCAGCTTTTATGGACAGGGGTTACAGCCCCAGCATTTT.

This clonotype appeared many times. V is TRBV29-1 and J is TRBJ2-7; 7 nucleotides align to TRBD2. This CDR3 has 14 residues. V shed 1 base and J 3 bases; nucleotides not matched to a gene: 6. Germline V gene sequence: CDR1 SQVTM, CDR2 ANQGSEA. CDR3 loop: CSVEGGRANYEQYF. CDR3 in DNA: TGCAGCGTTGAAGGGGGGAGGGCCAACTACGAGCAGTACTTC.

The DNA of the CDR3 is TGTGCCAGTAGGGCCGGACTAATGGGGGAGCTGTTTTTT. This translates into CASRAGLMGELFF. The V call is TRBV19, the J call TRBJ2-2, with D possibly TRBD2 on 6 matching bases. This CDR3 has 13 residues. V was clipped by 6 bases and J by 8 bases, with 13 bases between them. Germline lookup yields CDR1 LNHDA and CDR2 SQIVND (reference sequence). The full variable domain, completed using reference TRBV19 and TRBJ2-2, is DGGITQSPKYLFRKEGQNVTLSCEQNLNHDAMYWYRQDPGQGLRLIYYSQIVNDFQKGDIAEGYSVSREKKESFPLTVTSAQKNPTAFYLCASRAGLMGELFFGEGSRLTVL.

The table lists this clonotype with many counts. The chain carries TRBV5-4 and TRBJ2-5, with 8 bases lining up with TRBD2. The CDR3 spans 15 residues. The trim removed 0 bases at V and 4 bases at J, leaving 5 bases unmatched. Germline V lookup: CDR1 SGHNT, CDR2 YYREEE (reference sequence). The CDR3 DNA sequence: TGTGCCAGCAGCTTGGTTCTAGCGGGTAGAGAGACCCAGTACTTC. Translating it yields CASSLVLAGRETQYF.